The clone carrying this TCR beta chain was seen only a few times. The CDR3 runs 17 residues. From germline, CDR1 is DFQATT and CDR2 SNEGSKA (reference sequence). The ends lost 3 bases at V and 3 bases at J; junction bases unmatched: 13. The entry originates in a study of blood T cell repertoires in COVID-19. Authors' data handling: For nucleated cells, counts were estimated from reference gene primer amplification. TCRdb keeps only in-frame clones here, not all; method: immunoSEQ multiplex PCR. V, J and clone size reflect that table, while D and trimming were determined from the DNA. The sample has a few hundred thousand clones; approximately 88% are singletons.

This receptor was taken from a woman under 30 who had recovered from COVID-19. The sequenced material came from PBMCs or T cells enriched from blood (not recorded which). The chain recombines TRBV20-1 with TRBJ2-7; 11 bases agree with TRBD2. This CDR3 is CSASSLAGGRKFYEQYF. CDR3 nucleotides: TGCAGTGCTAGTAGTCTAGCGGGAGGTCGGAAGTTCTACGAGCAGTACTTC.